This TCR beta chain was sequenced in a study of cytomegalovirus exposure and HLA in healthy donors. General observations from the study: In a later analysis, CMV-associated beta chains were mostly HLA-associated, it appeared. V- and J-gene trimming of TCR beta was linked (in a later analysis) to a missense DCLRE1C variant. Being productive about 90% or about 30% of the time was typical of most TCR beta V segments in an earlier analysis.

A multiplex PCR was run with 60 Vbeta primers and 13 Jbeta primers. Sequencing was performed with immunoSEQ multiplex PCR; in TCRdb, only in-frame clones are kept and a portion is missing. Of under 250,000 clones detected, around 80% appear once; the ten largest clones hold around 4%. V lost 3 bases and J 5 bases, leaving 19 bases between the germline ends. Germline CDR1 is SGHAT and CDR2 is FQNNGV. There are 16 residues in the CDR3. Regarding this clone: What it binds is unknown.

J is TRBJ2-5 and V is TRBV11-2; perhaps TRBD1 as D (6 bases). The clonotype was recovered from a male donor in good health and CMV-seronegative. What was sequenced was PBMCs. The chain's CDR3 is CASSFQGRLEYETQYF. The CDR3 bases are TGTGCCAGCAGCTTCCAGGGGCGTCTAGAATACGAGACCCAGTACTTC.